This record looks at one T cell receptor (beta chain) sequence and its context. The clone's antigen remains unknown. Qualities for individual bases were not recorded, and no much larger clone is one base off. Germline trimming amounts to 3 bases on V and 9 bases on J, with 6 as the count of junction bases outside the gene matches. CDR1 LNHNV and CDR2 YYDKDF were looked up in the germline V gene (reference sequence). Counted from cysteine to phenylalanine, this CDR3 has 16 amino acids. Just the 48-base CDR3 DNA is kept, in frame starting at base 1. TCR beta VDJ combination and CDR3 sequence profiling used genomic DNA as the template. An Illumina HiSeq 2000 was the platform used for TCR repertoire sequencing. Per the original workflow: Repertoires were assessed using TRBV/TRBJ rearrangement plots, CDR3 size and DJ length profiles, and Simpson's diversity index. Whichever DNA sequence was most abundant in the deep sequencing data was defined as the immunodominant clone. CDR3 amino acid sequences were checked for sharing across subjects and were also compared against the VDJdb database and published repertoires. The raw public data were reprocessed by TCRdb itself: fastp quality trimming at Q25, MiXCR clonotype calling, in-frame beta chains only. Rows are combined by CDR3 protein, so each entry shows the most common genes and DNA. TCRdb's processing, not the authors' own work, is the source of the V and J calls. The sample table contains about 160,000 distinct CDR3 sequences; only one count was recorded for around 48% of them. The ten most abundant clones make up roughly 3.1% of the sample.

The data stem from a study of CD8+CD57+ T cells in acquired aplastic anemia (dated by TCRdb to the late 2010s). For the wider study: A mean of approximately 3 ug of DNA, ranging from roughly 0.2 to 27.4 ug, was extracted from sorted CD4+ and CD8+ cells. A CD8+CD57+ expansion meant a frequency higher than the mean frequency seen in healthy subjects.

Points the paper makes about the study in general: Patients and healthy controls showed no significant difference in CD8+ Simpson's diversity (P=0.060). About 30 CD8+ CDR3 sequences were found in both patients and controls but appeared to be highly expressed in patients and within the immunodominant clones of the patients.

Patients chosen for sequencing had shown expansion of CD8+CD57+ cells by flow cytometry. All patients had severe acquired aplastic anemia diagnosed by International Study of Aplastic Anemia and Agranulocytosis and Camitta criteria. No therapy had been received by the patients at the time of blood sampling. TCR repertoires of sorted CD4+ and CD8+ blood T cells from severe aplastic anemia patients and healthy subjects were deep-sequenced in the study. Patients were enrolled in the USA under clinicaltrials.gov protocols 00001620, 01623167, 00001397, 00071045, 00081523 and 00961064. Ficoll-Paque density gradient centrifugation was used to isolate peripheral blood mononuclear cells. Before DNA extraction, CD4+ and CD8+ T cells were sorted with FACS or magnetic beads.

The sequence derives from a human donor with aplastic anemia. The sequenced sample consisted of sorted CD4+, CD8+, or CD8+CD57+ T cells (not recorded which) from PBMCs. The chain is assembled from TRBV15 and TRBJ1-6, and TRBD1 matches 12 of the central bases. The bases are TGTGCCACCAGCAGCCGGGACAGGGGGCCTGGTTCACCCCTCCACTTT. This yields the protein CATSSRDRGPGSPLHF.